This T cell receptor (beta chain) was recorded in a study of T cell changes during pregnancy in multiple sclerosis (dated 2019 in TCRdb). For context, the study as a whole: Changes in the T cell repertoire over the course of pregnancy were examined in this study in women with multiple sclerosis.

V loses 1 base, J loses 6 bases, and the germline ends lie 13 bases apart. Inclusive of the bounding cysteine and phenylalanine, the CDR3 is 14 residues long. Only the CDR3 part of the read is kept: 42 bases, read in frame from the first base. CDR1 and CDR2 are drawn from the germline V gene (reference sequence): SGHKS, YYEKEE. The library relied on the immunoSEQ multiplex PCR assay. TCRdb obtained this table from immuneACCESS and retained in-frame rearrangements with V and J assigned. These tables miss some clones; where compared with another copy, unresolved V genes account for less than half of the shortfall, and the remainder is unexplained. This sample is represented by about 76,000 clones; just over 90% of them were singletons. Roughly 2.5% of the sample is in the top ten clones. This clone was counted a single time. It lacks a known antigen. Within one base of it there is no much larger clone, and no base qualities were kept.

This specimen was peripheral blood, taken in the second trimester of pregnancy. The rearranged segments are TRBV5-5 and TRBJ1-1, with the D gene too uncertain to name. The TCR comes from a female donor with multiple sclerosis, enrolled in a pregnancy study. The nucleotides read TGTGCCAGCAGCTTGCCCCCCGGGTACTCTGAAGCTTTCTTT. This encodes CASSLPPGYSEAFF.